These 10 T cell receptor beta chains share one sample of origin, sequenced in a study of blood T cell repertoires in COVID-19. This table comes from immunoSEQ multiplex PCR, and its TCRdb copy is limited to in-frame clones, with some not included. The sample holds 150,000 to 200,000 clones, around nine tenths seen once. Sequencing was done on a sample of peripheral blood. The receptors shown here come from a woman under 30 who had recovered from COVID-19.

V usage is TRBV21-1 and J usage is TRBJ1-5; the DNA was not compared with TRBD1, the D call given in the table. TRBV21-1 is noted as a pseudogene. This CDR3 has 16 amino acids. In DNA form, the CDR3 reads TGTGCCAGCACCATCTCACAGGGCCTATTCAATCAGCCCCAGCATTTT. It codes for CASTISQGLFNQPQHF.

The gene calls are TRBV7-2 and TRBJ2-3; the match to TRBD2 covers 13 bases. Germline loops: CDR1 SGHTA, CDR2 FQGNSA. CDR3 length: 15 amino acids. Trimming took 5 bases from V and 6 from J; bases not matched to a gene: 5. CDR3 loop: CASSLTSGRGDTQYF. The CDR3 DNA follows: TGTGCCAGCAGCCTAACTAGCGGGAGGGGGGATACGCAGTATTTT.

The rearrangement links TRBV19 to TRBJ2-5, with D tentatively TRBD2 (5 bases). CDR3 length: 14 amino acids. Trimming took off 5 bases at V and 5 bases at J, with 15 bases between the two ends. Germline V gene sequence: CDR1 LNHDA, CDR2 SQIVND (reference sequence). CDR3 sequence reads: CASSVGLFRETQYF. As DNA, the CDR3 is TGTGCCAGTAGTGTCGGACTCTTCAGGGAGACCCAGTACTTC. Variable domain in full (rest from reference TRBV19 and TRBJ2-5): DGGITQSPKYLFRKEGQNVTLSCEQNLNHDAMYWYRQDPGQGLRLIYYSQIVNDFQKGDIAEGYSVSREKKESFPLTVTSAQKNPTAFYLCASSVGLFRETQYFGPGTRLLVL.

This clone was picked up one time. The V gene is TRBV6-1, the J gene TRBJ2-3, with a weak D call TRBD2 (5 bases). CDR1 and CDR2 (germline): MNHNS, SASEGT. V was pared by 1 base and J by 2 bases, with 10 bases between. CDR3 length equals 15 residues. DNA of the CDR3: TGTGCCAGCAGTGAAGAGGCGGACTCCACAGATACGCAGTATTTT. This translates into CASSEEADSTDTQYF.

V usage is TRBV27 and J usage is TRBJ2-3, with 7 bases matching TRBD2. Germline CDR1 is MNHEY and CDR2 is SMNVEV (reference sequence). This CDR3 is built from 16 residues. J was trimmed by 0 bases and V by 4 bases; bases with no gene match: 7. CDR3 bases: TGTGCCAGCAGTTCCCCCGAGCGGGGAAGCACAGATACGCAGTATTTT. This encodes CASSSPERGSTDTQYF.

The chain couples TRBV29-1 to TRBJ2-7; 7 nucleotides align to TRBD1. CDR3 length: 12 amino acids. From germline, CDR1 is SQVTM and CDR2 ANQGSEA. J was trimmed by 3 bases and V by 7 bases; bases with no gene match: 6. CDR3 in amino acids: CSARQGYYEQYF. DNA of the CDR3: TGCAGCGCCAGACAGGGATACTACGAGCAGTACTTC.

This clone has just one count. The chain uses TRBV19 and TRBJ1-1; D is unresolved. From germline, CDR1 is LNHDA and CDR2 SQIVND (reference sequence). Trimming took off 4 bases at V and 6 bases at J, with 9 bases between the two ends. The CDR3 spans 12 residues. Here the CDR3 DNA reads TGTGCCAGTAGTACCGGGGAATCTGAAGCTTTCTTT. Translating it yields CASSTGESEAFF.

V usage is TRBV2 and J usage is TRBJ1-1, with 7 bases matching TRBD1. The ends lost 6 bases at V and 4 bases at J; junction bases unmatched: 8. CDR3 length: 14 residues. Germline CDR1 and CDR2: SNHLY and FYNNEI. Here the CDR3 DNA reads TGTGCCAGCAGCGGGACACAGGGGAGCACTGAAGCTTTCTTT. Amino acid sequence: CASSGTQGSTEAFF.

This sequence joins TRBV6-6 and TRBJ1-6; D is possibly TRBD1 (5 bases). This CDR3 is 12 amino acids long. Germline assignment: CDR1 MNHNY and CDR2 SVGAGI (reference sequence). Trimming removed 5 bases at V and 8 bases at J, with 7 bases between. The CDR3 coding sequence is TGTGCCAGCAGTAGGGACTATTCACCCCTCCACTTT. Encoded protein: CASSRDYSPLHF.

V gene TRBV5-1 combines with J gene TRBJ1-1; D is possibly TRBD1 (6 bases). The V gene's germline CDR1 is SGHRS and CDR2 YFSETQ. V was pared by 4 bases and J by 4 bases, with 14 bases between. The CDR3 consists of 14 residues. CDR3 coding DNA: TGCGCCAGCAGCCCCCGAGGGGGTAGCACTGAAGCTTTCTTT. As protein: CASSPRGGSTEAFF.